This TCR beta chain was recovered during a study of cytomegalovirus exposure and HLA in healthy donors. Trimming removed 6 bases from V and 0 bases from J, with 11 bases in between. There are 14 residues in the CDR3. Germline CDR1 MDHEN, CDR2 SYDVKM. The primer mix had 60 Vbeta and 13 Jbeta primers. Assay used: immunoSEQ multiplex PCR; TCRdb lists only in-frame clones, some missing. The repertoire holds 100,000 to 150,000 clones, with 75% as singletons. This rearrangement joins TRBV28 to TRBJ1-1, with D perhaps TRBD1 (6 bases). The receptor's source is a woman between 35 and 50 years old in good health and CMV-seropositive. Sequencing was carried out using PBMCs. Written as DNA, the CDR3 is TGTGCCAGCAGGGAGGGGGGGCTGAACACTGAAGCTTTCTTT. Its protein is CASREGGLNTEAFF.